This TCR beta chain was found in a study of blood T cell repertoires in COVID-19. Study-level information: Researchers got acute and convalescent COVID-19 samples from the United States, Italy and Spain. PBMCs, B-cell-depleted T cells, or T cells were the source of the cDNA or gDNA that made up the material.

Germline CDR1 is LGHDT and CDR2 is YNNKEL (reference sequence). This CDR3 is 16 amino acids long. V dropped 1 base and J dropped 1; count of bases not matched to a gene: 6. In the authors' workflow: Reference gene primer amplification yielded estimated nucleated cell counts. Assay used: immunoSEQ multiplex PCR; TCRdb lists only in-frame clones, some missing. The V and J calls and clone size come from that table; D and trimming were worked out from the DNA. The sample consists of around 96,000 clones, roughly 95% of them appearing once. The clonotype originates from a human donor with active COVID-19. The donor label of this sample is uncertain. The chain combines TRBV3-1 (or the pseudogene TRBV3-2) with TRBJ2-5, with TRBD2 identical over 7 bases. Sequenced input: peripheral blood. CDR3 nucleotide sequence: TGTGCCAGCAGCCAAGGGGCTAGCGGATCCCAAGAGACCCAGTACTTC. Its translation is CASSQGASGSQETQYF.